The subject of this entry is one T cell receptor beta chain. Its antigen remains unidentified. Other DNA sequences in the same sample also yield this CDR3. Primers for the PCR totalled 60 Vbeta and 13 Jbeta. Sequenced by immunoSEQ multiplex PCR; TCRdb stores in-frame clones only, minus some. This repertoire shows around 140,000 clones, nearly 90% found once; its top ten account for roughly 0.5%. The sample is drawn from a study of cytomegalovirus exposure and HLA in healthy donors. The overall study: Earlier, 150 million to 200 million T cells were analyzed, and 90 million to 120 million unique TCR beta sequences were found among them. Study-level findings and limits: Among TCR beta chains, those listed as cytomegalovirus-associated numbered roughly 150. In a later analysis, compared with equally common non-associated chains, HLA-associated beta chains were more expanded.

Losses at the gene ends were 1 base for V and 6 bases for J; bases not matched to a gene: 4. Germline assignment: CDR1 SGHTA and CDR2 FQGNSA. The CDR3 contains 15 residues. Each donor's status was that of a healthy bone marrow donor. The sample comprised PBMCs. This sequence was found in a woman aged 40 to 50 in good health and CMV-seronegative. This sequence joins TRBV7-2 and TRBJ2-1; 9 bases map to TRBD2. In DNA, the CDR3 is TGTGCCAGCAGCTTAGGACTAGCGGAGGGCAATGAGCAGTTCTTC. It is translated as CASSLGLAEGNEQFF.